The clone carrying this TCR beta chain was counted ten times or more. Its antigen is not identified. There are 14 residues in the CDR3. Looked up from germline, CDR1 is MNHNS and CDR2 is SASEGT. Trimming left V 6 bases short and J 2 bases short, with 11 bases between. This record belongs to a study of T cell repertoires in cytomegalovirus infection. In TCRdb, the reads were re-called with MiXCR into one record per CDR3 protein. Of 830,000 or so distinct CDR3 sequences in the sample, approximately 30% were seen once. Findings and caveats of the study: Dominating the ex vivo response were TCR beta clonotypes that were CMV-specific and HLA-C-restricted. Carriage of CMV together with the relevant HLA was identifiable through cumulative public TCR beta family frequency.

The chain has TRBV6-1 and TRBJ2-1; the D gene is possibly TRBD1 (6 bases). The material sequenced was cultured CD8+ T cells from PBMCs, taken from culture after CMV antigen stimulation. The clonotype was recovered from a human donor in good health (CMV status not recorded). Some clones in this sample may be carry-over from other donors' samples. The CDR3 loop is CASRDRSAYNEQFF. In DNA form, the CDR3 reads TGTGCCAGCAGAGACAGGAGTGCCTACAATGAGCAGTTCTTC.